Below are 19 T cell receptor beta chains sequenced from a single sample in a study of T cells after yellow fever vaccination. MiXCR was run by TCRdb on the 5' RACE reads, yielding one entry per CDR3 protein. The data show about 630,000 distinct CDR3 sequences, roughly an eighth seen once. The sample in question was PBMCs, obtained on the day of the yellow fever booster vaccination. Receptors were obtained from a man in his thirties or forties who received the YFV17D yellow fever vaccine.

The chain carries TRBV7-6 and TRBJ2-5, with D perhaps matching TRBD1 or TRBD2 (6 bases each). This CDR3 region has 16 residues. Germline CDR1 reads SGHVS; CDR2 reads FNYEAQ. The germline V and J ends were trimmed by 1 base and 3 bases, with 15 bases remaining between them. This chain's CDR3 is CASSLEPGGGKETQYF. The CDR3 DNA reads TGTGCCAGCAGCTTAGAACCCGGAGGGGGTAAAGAGACCCAGTACTTC.

This clonotype was picked up a small number of times. The genes are TRBV5-1 and TRBJ1-2; 10 bases are a match to TRBD1. The V gene's germline CDR1 is SGHRS and CDR2 YFSETQ. The CDR3 is 14 residues long. Unmatched junction bases numbered 6, after V lost 4 bases and J lost 6 bases. The CDR3 nucleotides are TGCGCCAGCAGCCCAACGGACAGGGGGAATGGCTACACCTTC. Amino acids: CASSPTDRGNGYTF.

The rearrangement links TRBV20-1 to TRBJ2-3; the D is unclear. Germline CDR1 reads DFQATT; CDR2 reads SNEGSKA (reference sequence). Trimming stripped 5 bases from V and 0 bases from J, with 21 bases between. The CDR3 has 17 amino acids. CDR3 residues: CSAPDPRQLGSTDTQYF. The CDR3 DNA reads TGCAGTGCTCCCGACCCGCGCCAGTTGGGAAGCACAGATACGCAGTATTTT.

J is TRBJ2-7 and V is TRBV6-1, with 7 bases identical to TRBD1. The CDR3 has 13 residues. V shed 6 bases and J 2 bases; nucleotides not matched to a gene: 4. Per germline, CDR1 MNHNS and CDR2 SASEGT. The CDR3 coding sequence is TGTGCCAGCAGGACAGGGCTGGCCTACGAGCAGTACTTC. Protein: CASRTGLAYEQYF.

The chain is built from TRBV7-2 and TRBJ2-1; tentatively, D is TRBD1 (6 bases). The length of the CDR3 is 15 residues. V lost 5 bases and J lost 9, with 20 bases in between. CDR1 and CDR2 from the germline V gene are SGHTA and FQGNSA. The CDR3 coding sequence is TGTGCCAGCAGCCCGGACTGGGGGCGATTAGGTGAGCAGTTCTTC. It is translated as CASSPDWGRLGEQFF.

The chain joins TRBV24-1 to TRBJ2-3, with 7 bases that match TRBD2. This CDR3 spans 16 amino acids. With 1 base clipped from V and 1 base from J, the junction kept 4 bases outside the gene matches. CDR1 and CDR2 from the germline V gene are KGHDR and SFDVKD. CDR3 region: CATSDFGAGGTDTQYF. CDR3 nucleotides: TGTGCCACCAGTGATTTTGGCGCGGGGGGCACAGATACGCAGTATTTT.

The chain has TRBV18 and TRBJ2-5; no definite D call. The V end lost 3 bases, the J end lost 0 bases, and 8 bases lay between the germline ends. There are 14 residues in the CDR3. CDR1 is KGHSH and CDR2 is LQKENI in the germline V gene. CDR3 nucleotides: TGTGCCAGCTCACCTGGAATAAACCAAGAGACCCAGTACTTC. It is translated as CASSPGINQETQYF.

This clonotype turned up a few times. The V and J genes are TRBV5-1 and TRBJ2-7; the match to TRBD2 covers 9 bases. The CDR3 consists of 15 residues. Losses at the gene ends were 2 bases for V and 4 bases for J; bases not matched to a gene: 7. Germline CDR1 is SGHRS and CDR2 is YFSETQ. CDR3 coding DNA: TGCGCCAGCAGCTTCCTTCGGCTAGCGGGATACGAGCAGTACTTC. Translating it yields CASSFLRLAGYEQYF.

This chain connects TRBV29-1 to TRBJ2-3; TRBD1 or TRBD2 may be the D gene (5 bases each). The germline CDR1 and CDR2 sequences are SQVTM and ANQGSEA. V shed 4 bases and J shed 4 bases, with 12 bases lying between them. The CDR3 spans 13 residues. Here the CDR3 reads CSVGEGIADTQYF. The CDR3 DNA is TGCAGCGTTGGCGAGGGGATAGCAGATACGCAGTATTTT.

This clonotype was observed a few times. CDR3 DNA: TGTGCCAGCAGTTACCTCAGGGGGGGGTACGAGCAGTACTTC. Protein: CASSYLRGGYEQYF. The chain joins TRBV6-5 to TRBJ2-7; either TRBD1 or TRBD2 may fit D (7 bases each). The CDR3 length is 14 residues. V lost 2 bases to trimming and J lost 4 bases, with 12 bases between them. Germline CDR1 and CDR2: MNHEY and SVGAGI.

There are a few counts of this clonotype. The chain uses TRBV7-2 and TRBJ2-5; D uncertain. CDR3 length: 15 residues. V was pared by 6 bases and J by 1 base, with 15 bases between. CDR1 is SGHTA and CDR2 is FQGNSA in the germline V gene. CDR3 residues: CASRPFRAVQETQYF. Written as DNA, the CDR3 is TGTGCCAGCAGACCCTTTCGGGCCGTCCAAGAGACCCAGTACTTC.

This sequence joins TRBV4-3 and TRBJ2-7, with a tentative D call TRBD2 (5 bases). Germline loops: CDR1 LGHNA, CDR2 YSLEER. This CDR3 region has 15 residues. V lost 2 bases and J 0 bases, leaving 11 bases between the germline ends. The CDR3 bases are TGCGCCAGCAGCCAAAACGGGGAATTCTCCTACGAGCAGTACTTC. It yields the protein CASSQNGEFSYEQYF.

The chain has TRBV12-3 or TRBV12-4 and TRBJ2-7; 9 bases match TRBD1. Trimming cost V 7 bases and J 3 bases; bases outside gene matches: 7. The CDR3 covers 14 residues. The CDR3, as DNA: TGTGCCAGCACCCTAACAGGGGGCCACTACGAGCAGTACTTC. Encoded protein: CASTLTGGHYEQYF.

This sequence joins TRBV20-1 and TRBJ1-1; tentatively, D is TRBD1 (5 bases). V lost 0 bases and J lost 1, with 15 bases in between. The CDR3 spans 16 residues. Germline CDR1 DFQATT, CDR2 SNEGSKA (reference sequence). The CDR3 region is CSARDPSTGRNTEAFF. The CDR3 DNA reads TGCAGTGCTAGAGACCCGTCGACGGGACGGAACACTGAAGCTTTCTTT.

V and J are TRBV4-3 and TRBJ1-6, with a tentative D call TRBD1 (5 bases). The V gene lost 0 bases and the J gene lost 6 bases, with 12 bases spanning the gap. Looked up from germline, CDR1 is LGHNA and CDR2 is YSLEER. The CDR3 extends over 16 amino acids. The CDR3 is CASSQDPPGGNSPLHF. CDR3 bases: TGCGCCAGCAGCCAAGATCCTCCTGGGGGTAATTCACCCCTCCACTTT.

This clonotype occurred many times. The chain has TRBV6-6 and TRBJ2-3, with D unresolved. Germline assignment: CDR1 MNHNY and CDR2 SVGAGI (reference sequence). The CDR3 totals 11 residues. The V end was cut by 0 bases, the J end by 5 bases, with 0 bases between. The CDR3 spells CASSYSDTQYF. Written as DNA, the CDR3 is TGTGCCAGCAGTTACTCAGATACGCAGTATTTT.

The chain uses TRBV29-1 and TRBJ2-1; tentative D call: TRBD2 (6 bases). The CDR3 sequence is 13 residues long. Trimming shortened V by 6 bases and J by 9 bases, and 18 bases separated the two germline ends. Germline V gene data show CDR1 as SQVTM and CDR2 as ANQGSEA. CDR3 DNA: TGCAGCGTAGTAGCGTGGGAGGTCTCTGAGCAGTTCTTC. This codes for CSVVAWEVSEQFF.

J is TRBJ2-3 and V is TRBV14, with TRBD2 matching over 10 bases. Germline V gene lookup returns CDR1 SGHDN and CDR2 FVKESK. The CDR3 consists of 19 residues. CDR3 in DNA: TGTGCGAGCTGCCAAGATTTCCAGGCAGCGGGAGGGCGTACAGATACGCAGTATTTT. As protein: CASCQDFQAAGGRTDTQYF.

The chain is built from TRBV25-1 and TRBJ2-2; 11 bases agree with TRBD2. CDR1 and CDR2 from the germline V gene are MGHDK and SYGVNS. The CDR3 has 15 residues. After removal of 3 bases from V and 6 bases from J, the junction contained 3 bases not matched to a gene. CDR3 nucleotide sequence: TGTGCCAGCAGTGATAGCGGGAGGGCCTCCGGGGAGCTGTTTTTT. Translated, it gives CASSDSGRASGELFF.